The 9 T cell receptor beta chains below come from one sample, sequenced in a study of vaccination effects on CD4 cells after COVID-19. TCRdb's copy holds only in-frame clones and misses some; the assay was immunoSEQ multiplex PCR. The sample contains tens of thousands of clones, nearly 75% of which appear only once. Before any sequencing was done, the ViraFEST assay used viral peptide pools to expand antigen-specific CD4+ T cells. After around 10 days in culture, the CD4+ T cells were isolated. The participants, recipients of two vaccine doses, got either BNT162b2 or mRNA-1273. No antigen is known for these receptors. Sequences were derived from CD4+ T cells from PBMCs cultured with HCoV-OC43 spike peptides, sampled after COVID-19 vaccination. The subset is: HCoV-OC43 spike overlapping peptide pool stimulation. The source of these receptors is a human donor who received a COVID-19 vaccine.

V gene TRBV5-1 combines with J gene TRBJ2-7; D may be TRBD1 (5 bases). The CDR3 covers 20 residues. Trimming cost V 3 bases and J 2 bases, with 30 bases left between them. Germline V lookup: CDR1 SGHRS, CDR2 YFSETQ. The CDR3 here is CASSSYRKTKDKFSPYEQYF. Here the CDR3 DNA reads TGCGCCAGCAGCTCCTACCGAAAGACGAAGGACAAGTTTAGTCCCTACGAGCAGTACTTC.

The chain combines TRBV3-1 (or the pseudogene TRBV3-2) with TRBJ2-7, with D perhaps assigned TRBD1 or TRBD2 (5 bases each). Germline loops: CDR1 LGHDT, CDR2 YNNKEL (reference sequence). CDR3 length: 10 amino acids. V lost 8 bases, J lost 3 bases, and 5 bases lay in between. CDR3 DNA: TGTGCCAGCGGGGGCTACGAGCAGTACTTC. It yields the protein CASGGYEQYF.

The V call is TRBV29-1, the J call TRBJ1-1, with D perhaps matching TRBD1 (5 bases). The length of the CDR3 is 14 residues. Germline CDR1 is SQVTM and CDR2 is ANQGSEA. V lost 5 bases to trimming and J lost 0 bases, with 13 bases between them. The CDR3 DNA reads TGCAGCGTTACATGGGGGACCTTGAACACTGAAGCTTTCTTT. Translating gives CSVTWGTLNTEAFF.

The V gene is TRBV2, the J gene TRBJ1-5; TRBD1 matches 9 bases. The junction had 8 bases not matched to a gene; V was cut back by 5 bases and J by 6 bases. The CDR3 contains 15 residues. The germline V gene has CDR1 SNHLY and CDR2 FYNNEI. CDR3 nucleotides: TGTGCCAGCAGTAGGGACAGGGTATTAGGTCAGCCCCAGCATTTT. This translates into CASSRDRVLGQPQHF.

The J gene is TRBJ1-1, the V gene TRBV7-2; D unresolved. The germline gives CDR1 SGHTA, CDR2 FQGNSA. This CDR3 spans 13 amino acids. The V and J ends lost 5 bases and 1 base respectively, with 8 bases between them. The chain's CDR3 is CASSQQWNTEAFF. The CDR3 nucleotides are TGTGCCAGCAGCCAACAATGGAACACTGAAGCTTTCTTT.

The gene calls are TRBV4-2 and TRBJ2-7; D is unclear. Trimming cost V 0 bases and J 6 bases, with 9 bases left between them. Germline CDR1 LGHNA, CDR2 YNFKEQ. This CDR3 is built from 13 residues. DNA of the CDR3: TGTGCCAGCAGCCAAGATAATAGAGGCGAGCAGTACTTC. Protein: CASSQDNRGEQYF.

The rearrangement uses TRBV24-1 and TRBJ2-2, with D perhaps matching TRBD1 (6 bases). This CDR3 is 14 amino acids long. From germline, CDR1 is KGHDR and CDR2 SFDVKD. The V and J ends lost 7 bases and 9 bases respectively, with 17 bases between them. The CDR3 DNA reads TGTGCCACCAGAGACTCGACAGGCTACAGGGAGCTGTTTTTT. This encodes CATRDSTGYRELFF.

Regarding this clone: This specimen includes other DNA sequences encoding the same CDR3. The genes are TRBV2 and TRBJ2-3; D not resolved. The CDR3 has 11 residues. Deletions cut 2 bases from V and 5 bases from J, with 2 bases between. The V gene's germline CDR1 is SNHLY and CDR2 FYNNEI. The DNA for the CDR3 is TGTGCCAGCAGTGAACGAGATACGCAGTATTTT. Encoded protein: CASSERDTQYF.

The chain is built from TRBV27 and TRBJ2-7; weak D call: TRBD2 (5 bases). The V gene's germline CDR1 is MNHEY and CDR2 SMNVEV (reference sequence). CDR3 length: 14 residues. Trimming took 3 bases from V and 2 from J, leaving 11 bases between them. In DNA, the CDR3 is TGTGCCAGCAGTTTTTCCGGGATGGCCTACGAGCAGTACTTC. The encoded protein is CASSFSGMAYEQYF.